A single sample gave rise to the 8 T cell receptor beta chains below, sequenced in a study of blood T cell repertoires in COVID-19 (dated by TCRdb to the early 2020s). Library method: the immunoSEQ multiplex PCR assay. The clones in this table, taken by TCRdb from immuneACCESS, are in-frame only. Not every clone is retained; where verified, under half of the shortfall comes from an unresolved V gene, and the cause of the rest is unknown. The table for this sample lists 150,000 to 200,000 clones; over 65% of them were counted only once. 3.5% to 5% of the sample is taken by the ten largest. The sample consisted of PBMCs or T cells enriched from blood (not recorded which). The receptors originated from a woman aged 45-60 years who had recovered from COVID-19.

The V gene is TRBV5-1, the J gene TRBJ2-7; 13 nucleotides agree with TRBD2. CDR3 length equals 15 residues. The germline V gene has CDR1 SGHRS and CDR2 YFSETQ. Trimming cost V 4 bases and J 2 bases; bases outside gene matches: 3. The CDR3 DNA reads as TGCGCCAGCAGCCCCGGACTAGCGGGGGCCTACGAGCAGTACGTC. The encoded protein is CASSPGLAGAYEQYV.

The chain has TRBV6-1 and TRBJ2-1; no clear D. This CDR3 has 12 residues. With 3 bases removed from V and 7 bases from J, the gap between germline ends came to 7 bases. Germline CDR1 and CDR2: MNHNS and SASEGT. The CDR3 here is CASSDLGNEQFF. The CDR3, as DNA: TGTGCCAGCAGTGATCTCGGGAATGAGCAGTTCTTC.

The chain links TRBV5-5 to TRBJ2-1, with 8 bases that match TRBD1. The CDR3 loop spans 16 amino acids. Per germline, CDR1 SGHKS and CDR2 YYEKEE (reference sequence). V trimming: 7 bases; J trimming: 0 bases; junction bases outside the gene matches: 9. CDR3 loop: CASGRSGTGSYNEQFF. CDR3 nucleotide sequence: TGTGCCAGCGGTCGCTCCGGGACAGGCTCCTACAATGAGCAGTTCTTC.

The V call is TRBV24-1, the J call TRBJ2-3, with D perhaps TRBD2 (5 bases). Trimming took 3 bases from V and 1 from J, leaving 7 bases between them. Germline CDR1 and CDR2: KGHDR and SFDVKD. CDR3 size: 14 residues. The CDR3 here is CATSDPSRTDTQYF. The CDR3 nucleotides read TGTGCCACCAGTGATCCTAGCCGCACAGATACGCAGTATTTT.

V gene TRBV27 combines with J gene TRBJ2-1; 8 nucleotides align to TRBD2. The V segment lost 6 bases and the J segment 4 bases; nucleotides outside the gene matches: 11. The germline V gene has CDR1 MNHEY and CDR2 SMNVEV (reference sequence). The CDR3 is 16 amino acids. CDR3 nucleotides: TGTGCCAGCAGACTAACGGGACTAGGGATTTACAATGAGCAGTTCTTC. Translating it yields CASRLTGLGIYNEQFF.

The rearrangement joins TRBV30 to TRBJ2-7; 7 nucleotides align to TRBD1. The germline V gene encodes CDR1 GTSNPN and CDR2 SVGIG (reference sequence). Germline trimming cut 5 bases from V and 3 bases from J; bases unmatched to any gene: 7. CDR3 length: 13 amino acids. CDR3 sequence: CAWDRAMGYEQYV. The CDR3 region has the DNA TGTGCCTGGGACAGGGCTATGGGCTACGAGCAGTACGTC.

V gene TRBV2 combines with J gene TRBJ2-7; the match to TRBD2 covers 11 bases. With V trimmed by 8 bases and J by 4 bases, 13 bases remained unmatched. CDR1 and CDR2 (germline): SNHLY, FYNNEI. CDR3 size: 16 residues. The CDR3 sequence is CASRGMIGTSGYEQYV. The CDR3 region has the DNA TGTGCCAGCCGGGGGATGATTGGGACTAGCGGATACGAGCAGTACGTC.

The rearrangement links TRBV2 to TRBJ1-6; TRBD1 agrees at 11 bases. The CDR3 has 13 residues. The germline CDR1 and CDR2 sequences are SNHLY and FYNNEI. The V gene end was trimmed by 8 bases and the J gene end by 6 bases; junction bases not matched to a gene: 0. CDR3 bases: TGTGCCAGCGGGACAGGGGGTAATTCACCCCTCCACTTT. This codes for CASGTGGNSPLHF.